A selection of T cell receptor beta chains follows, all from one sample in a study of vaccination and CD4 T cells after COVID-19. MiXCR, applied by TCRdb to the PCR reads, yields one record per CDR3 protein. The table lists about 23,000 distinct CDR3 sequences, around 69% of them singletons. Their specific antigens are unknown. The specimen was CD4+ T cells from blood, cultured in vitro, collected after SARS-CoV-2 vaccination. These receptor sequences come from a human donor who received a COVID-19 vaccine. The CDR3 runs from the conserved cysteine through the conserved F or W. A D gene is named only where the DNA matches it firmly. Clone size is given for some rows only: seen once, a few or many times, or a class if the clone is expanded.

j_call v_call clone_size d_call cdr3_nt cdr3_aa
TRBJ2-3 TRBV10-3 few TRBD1 TGTGCCATCAGGGAACCGAACAGACGAAACAGGGGGGTTTGGACAGATACGCAGTATTTT CAIREPNRRNRGVWTDTQYF
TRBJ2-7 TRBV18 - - TGTGCCAGCTCAGTACGGACAGAGTCCTACGAGCAGTACTTC CASSVRTESYEQYF
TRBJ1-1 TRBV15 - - TGTGCCACCAGCAGAGACCGTGGGCCGGGGTTCACTGAAGCTTTCTTT CATSRDRGPGFTEAFF
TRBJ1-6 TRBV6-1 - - TGTGCCAGCAGTGACCGCCCCATTTCACCCCTCCACTTT CASSDRPISPLHF
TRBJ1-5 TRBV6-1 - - TGTGCCAGCGGGAGCGGGGACAATCAGCCCCAGCATTTT CASGSGDNQPQHF
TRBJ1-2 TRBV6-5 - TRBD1 TGTGCCAGCAGTTACATGAGACAGGGTGGGGGCTACACCTTC CASSYMRQGGGYTF
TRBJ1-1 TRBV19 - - TGTGCCAGTAGTATGTCAGGGGCCGGGGAAGCTTTCTTT CASSMSGAGEAFF
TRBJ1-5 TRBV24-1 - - TGTGCCACCAGTGAGTCCGGGGGCGGCTGGGGCAATCAGCCCCAGCATTTT CATSESGGGWGNQPQHF
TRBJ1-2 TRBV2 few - TGTGCCAGCAGCCTAACCGCAGGGTTTGGTGGCTACACCTTC CASSLTAGFGGYTF
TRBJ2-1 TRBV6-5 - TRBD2 TGTGCCAGCAGTTACTCGCCTAGCGGGGTTGAGCAGTTCTTC CASSYSPSGVEQFF
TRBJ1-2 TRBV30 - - TGTGCCTGGAACTTCGGGCAGCGCTATGGCTACACCTTC CAWNFGQRYGYTF
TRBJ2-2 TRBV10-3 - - TGTGCCATCAGTGAGTCAAAAACCAGGGGTAGCACCGGGGAGCTGTTTTTT CAISESKTRGSTGELFF
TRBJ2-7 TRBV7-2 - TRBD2 TGTGCCAGCAGGCCCAGTCGGGCTAGCGGGGGTTACGAGCAGTACTTC CASRPSRASGGYEQYF
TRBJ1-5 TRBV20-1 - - TGCAGTGCGCACTCACCAGGAACCTATCAGCCCCAGCATTTT CSAHSPGTYQPQHF
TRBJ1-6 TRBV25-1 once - TGTGCCAGCAGCTCGCAAGGTAGGGGGTCACCCCTCCACTTT CASSSQGRGSPLHF
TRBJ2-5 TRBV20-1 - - TGCAGTGCTTCACCTGCTGGCGCTTGGGAGACCCAGTACTTC CSASPAGAWETQYF
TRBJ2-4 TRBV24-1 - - TGTGCCACCAGTGAACCCCGGGCCGGCAGCATTCAGTACTTC CATSEPRAGSIQYF
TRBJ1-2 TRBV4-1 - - TGCGCCAGCAGCCCGTGGGTCCAGGGTAGAGGCTACACCTTC CASSPWVQGRGYTF
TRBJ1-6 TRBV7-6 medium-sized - TGTGCCAGCAGCTTAGCGCAGTCGGGTCTTTCACCCCTCCACTTT CASSLAQSGLSPLHF
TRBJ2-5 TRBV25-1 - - TGTGCCAGCAGTGAATTGTACAATCAAGAGACCCAGTACTTC CASSELYNQETQYF
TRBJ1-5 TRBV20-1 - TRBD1 TGCAGTGCTGGACGGACAGGGAGCAATCAGCCCCAGCATTTT CSAGRTGSNQPQHF
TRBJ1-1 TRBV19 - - TGTGCCAGTAGTACCTTCCGGCGAGGGATAACGAGGGCCACTGAAGCTTTCTTT CASSTFRRGITRATEAFF
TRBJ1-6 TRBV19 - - TGTGCCAGTAGTAACCAGGTTTATAATTCACCCCTCCACTTT CASSNQVYNSPLHF
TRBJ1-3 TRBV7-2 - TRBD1 TGTGCCAGCAGCTTGCCGTCTGGGACAGAAGTACTATCTGGAAACACCATATATTTT CASSLPSGTEVLSGNTIYF
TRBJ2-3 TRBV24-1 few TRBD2 TGTGCCACCAGTGACCCCCCCGGGGCGGGGGTTCCAGATACGCAGTATTTT CATSDPPGAGVPDTQYF
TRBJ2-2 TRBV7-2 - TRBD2 TGTGCCAGCAGCATCACTAGCGGTCCCACCGGGGAGCTGTTTTTT CASSITSGPTGELFF
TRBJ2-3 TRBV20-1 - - TGCAGTGCTGCTCCGCTAGCCAGCATCACAGATACGCAGTATTTT CSAAPLASITDTQYF
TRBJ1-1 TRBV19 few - TGTGCCAGTAGTGTCGGAGGGAGGGGCACTGAAGCTTTCTTT CASSVGGRGTEAFF
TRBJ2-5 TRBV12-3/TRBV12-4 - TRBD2 TGTGCCAGCAGTAAGGGACTAGCGGACCAAGAGACCCAGTACTTC CASSKGLADQETQYF
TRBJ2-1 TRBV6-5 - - TGTGCCAGCAGTTACTCCAGTTTTAAGGGACCCTCCTACAATGAGCAGTTCTTC CASSYSSFKGPSYNEQFF
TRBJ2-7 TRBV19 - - TGTGCCAGTGGCACGGGGCAGGGGCCCTACGAGCAGTACTTC CASGTGQGPYEQYF
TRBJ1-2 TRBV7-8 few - TGTGCCAGCAGCTTAGGAGGAAACTATGGCTACACCTTC CASSLGGNYGYTF
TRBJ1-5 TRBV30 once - TGTGCCTGGAGTGTAGTTGGGGGTTGGGATCAGCCCCAGCATTTT CAWSVVGGWDQPQHF
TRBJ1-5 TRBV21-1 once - TGTGCCAGCAGCAAAGATCGGCTCAGGGGTTTGGGTCAGCCCCAGCATTTT CASSKDRLRGLGQPQHF
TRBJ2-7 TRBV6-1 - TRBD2 TGTGCCAGCAGGGCCCTACTAGCGGGGGACTACGAGCAGTACTTC CASRALLAGDYEQYF
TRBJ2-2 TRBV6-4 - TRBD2 TGTGCCAGCCGGGAGGATCTCAACACCGGGGAGCTGTTTTTT CASREDLNTGELFF
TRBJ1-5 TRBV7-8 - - TGTGCCAGCAGCTTAGTGGTCAATCAGCCCCAGCATTTT CASSLVVNQPQHF
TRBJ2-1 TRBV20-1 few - TGCAGTGCTAGAGATCGGGGACATCCGAGCTCCTACAATGAGCAGTTCTTC CSARDRGHPSSYNEQFF
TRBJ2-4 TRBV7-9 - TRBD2 TGTGCCAGCAGCTTAGGACTAGCGGGGAGCGAAGCCAAAAACATTCAGTACTTC CASSLGLAGSEAKNIQYF
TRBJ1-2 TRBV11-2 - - TGTGCCAGCAGCCGACAGTACAGAGACTATGGCTACACCTTC CASSRQYRDYGYTF
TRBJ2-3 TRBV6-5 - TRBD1 TGTGCCAGCAGTTACGGACAGGGAGTCGATACGCAGTATTTT CASSYGQGVDTQYF
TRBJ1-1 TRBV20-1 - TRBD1 TGCAGTGCAACGACAGGGAGGTCGGATGAAGCTTTCTTT CSATTGRSDEAFF
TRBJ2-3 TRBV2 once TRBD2 TGTGCCAGCAGTGGAGCGGGGGGATACACAGATACGCAGTATTTT CASSGAGGYTDTQYF
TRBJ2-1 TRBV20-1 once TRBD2 TGCAGTGCCAAAAGGGGTGGGCTAGCGGGGGGGCCGGGTTGGAATGAGCAGTTCTTC CSAKRGGLAGGPGWNEQFF
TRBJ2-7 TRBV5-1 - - TGCGCCAGCAGCTTGCAAGGGATTTTCTCCTACGAGCAGTACTTC CASSLQGIFSYEQYF
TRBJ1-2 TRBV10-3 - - TGTGCCATCAGTGAACTGGGGGGCTACACCTTC CAISELGGYTF
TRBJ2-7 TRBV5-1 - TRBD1 TGCGCCAGCAGCGGCTCGGGACAGGGGAGGATGGGGGAGCAGTACTTC CASSGSGQGRMGEQYF
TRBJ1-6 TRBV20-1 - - TGCAGTGCTAGAACGGGAGGAGGCATCGAATCACCCCTCCACTTT CSARTGGGIESPLHF
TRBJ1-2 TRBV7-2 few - TGTGCCAGCAGCGTCATAGGTCGGGCAGCCGTGAGTGGCTACACCTTC CASSVIGRAAVSGYTF
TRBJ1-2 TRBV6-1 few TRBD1 TGTGCCAGCAGTGTGACAGGGGTCTATGGCTACACCTTC CASSVTGVYGYTF
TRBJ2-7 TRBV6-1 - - TGTGCCAGCAGTGAATGGGGCTACGAGCAGTACTTC CASSEWGYEQYF
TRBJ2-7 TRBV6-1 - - TGTGCCAGCAGTCCAGAGCGGGACAGCCTCTACGAGCAGTACTTC CASSPERDSLYEQYF
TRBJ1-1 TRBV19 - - TGTGCCAGTAGGGGCTGGGAGGACACTGAAGCTTTCTTT CASRGWEDTEAFF
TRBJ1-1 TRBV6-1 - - TGTGCCAGCAGTGATTACGGAGTGGACACTGAAGCTTTCTTT CASSDYGVDTEAFF
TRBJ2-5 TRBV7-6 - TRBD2 TGTGCCAGCAGCTTAGGGGTAGCGGGGGACCCGTATCAAGAGACCCAGTACTTC CASSLGVAGDPYQETQYF